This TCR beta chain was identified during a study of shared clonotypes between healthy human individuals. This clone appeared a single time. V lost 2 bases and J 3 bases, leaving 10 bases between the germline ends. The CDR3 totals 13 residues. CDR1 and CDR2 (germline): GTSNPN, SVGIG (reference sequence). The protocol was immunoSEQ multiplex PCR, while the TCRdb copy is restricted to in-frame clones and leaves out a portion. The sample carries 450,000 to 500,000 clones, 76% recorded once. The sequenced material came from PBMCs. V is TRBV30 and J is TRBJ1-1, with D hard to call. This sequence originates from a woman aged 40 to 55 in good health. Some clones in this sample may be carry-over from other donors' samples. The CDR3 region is CAWSTAEYTEAFF. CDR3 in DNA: TGTGCCTGGAGTACAGCAGAGTACACTGAAGCTTTCTTT.